One and the same sample provided the 5 T cell receptor beta chains below, sequenced in a study of HIV-infected patients and healthy controls. Approximately 510 ng RNA was reverse transcribed with alpha and beta constant-region primers. Using multiplexing indices, alpha and beta chain libraries were generated apart by chain-specific third strand synthesis. Using its own MiXCR run on the 5' RACE reads, TCRdb lists one record per CDR3 protein. The table shows about 10,000 distinct CDR3 sequences, with 6.5% to 9% occurring only once. Whole blood was used without fractionation, so all unsorted peripheral T cells were included. The sequencing sample was made of blood. The receptors come from an adult in good health.

Relative to its sample, this clonotype is medium-sized. V is TRBV6-5 and J is TRBJ1-1, with 7 nucleotides matching TRBD1. Germline V gene lookup returns CDR1 MNHEY and CDR2 SVGAGI. CDR3 size: 13 residues. The V and J ends lost 2 bases and 8 bases, in that order; junction bases with no gene match: 5. In nucleotides, the CDR3 is TGTGCCAGCAGTTACCGCAGGGGGGAAGAAGCTTTCTTT. Its translation: CASSYRRGEEAFF.

This clonotype came up many times. The CDR3: CASGGGVGETQYF. CDR3 DNA: TGTGCCAGCGGGGGGGGGGTCGGAGAGACCCAGTACTTC. The J gene is TRBJ2-5, the V gene TRBV7-2; TRBD2 aligns across 7 bases. The V segment lost 8 bases and the J segment 4 bases; nucleotides outside the gene matches: 7. Germline V gene data show CDR1 as SGHTA and CDR2 as FQGNSA. This CDR3 spans 13 amino acids. Variable domain in full (rest from reference TRBV7-2 and TRBJ2-5): GAGVSQSPSNKVTEKGKDVELRCDPISGHTALYWYRQSLGQGLEFLIYFQGNSAPDKSGLPSDRFSAERTGGSVSTLTIQRTQQEDSAVYLCASGGGVGETQYFGPGTRLLVL.

By sample fraction, this clonotype is medium-sized. The rearrangement uses TRBV28 and TRBJ1-1, with unresolved D. CDR1 is MDHEN and CDR2 is SYDVKM in the germline V gene. V was clipped by 6 bases and J by 4 bases, with 12 bases between them. CDR3 size: 13 residues. As DNA, the CDR3 is TGTGCCAGCAGCCTCGAATTCGGCACTGAAGCTTTCTTT. It is translated as CASSLEFGTEAFF.

By sample fraction, this clonotype is medium-sized. The V and J genes are TRBV20-1 and TRBJ2-7, with D uncertain. Germline V gives CDR1 DFQATT, CDR2 SNEGSKA (reference sequence). V was clipped by 3 bases and J by 1 base, with 16 bases between them. The CDR3 totals 15 residues. In DNA form, the CDR3 reads TGCAGTGCTAGGGGGTTAGGTGGAAGGTCCTACGAGCAGTACTTC. Encoded protein: CSARGLGGRSYEQYF.

This clonotype was seen at least ten times. The V gene is TRBV12-5, the J gene TRBJ1-2; a weak D match, TRBD1 (5 bases). V lost 1 base, J lost 3 bases, and 18 bases lay in between. This CDR3 is built from 17 residues. CDR1 and CDR2 (germline): LGHNT, FRNRAP. CDR3 coding DNA: TGTGCTAGTGGTTTGGCTGGAGGGGCAGGGAGGGACTATGGCTACACCTTC. Amino acids: CASGLAGGAGRDYGYTF.